This T cell receptor (beta chain) derives from a study of blood T cell repertoires in COVID-19. Study-wide context: Material from acute and convalescent COVID-19 was sourced from the United States, Italy and Spain.

Seattle's cohort entered during active infection and was followed longitudinally. Generated by immunoSEQ multiplex PCR, the TCRdb table keeps only in-frame clones and is missing some. In the table there are about 200,000 clones, 94% of which are singletons. Per germline, CDR1 MDHEN and CDR2 SYDVKM. V was pared by 7 bases and J by 2 bases, with 5 bases of the junction left unmatched. The CDR3 is 13 amino acids. This receptor was identified in a man younger than 45 with COVID-19, enrolled during active disease. V usage is TRBV28 and J usage is TRBJ2-7; 7 bases fit TRBD1. The sequencing input was peripheral blood. The DNA of the CDR3 is TGTGCCAGCACGACAGGGTTAGCCTACGAGCAGTACTTC. As protein: CASTTGLAYEQYF.